This T cell receptor (beta chain) was profiled in a study of blood T cell repertoires in COVID-19. Study as a whole: PBMCs, B-cell-depleted T cells, or T cells were the source of the cDNA or gDNA that made up the material.

Measured with immunoSEQ multiplex PCR; TCRdb has only the in-frame clones, and not every one. The sample includes roughly 200,000 clones, around 85% of them seen just once. This clone appeared once. Germline values: CDR1 MDHEN, CDR2 SYDVKM. V gave up 6 bases and J gave up 8 bases, with 11 bases separating them. The CDR3 extends over 12 amino acids. The sample was peripheral blood. This receptor was taken from a woman in her fifties or sixties with acute or convalescent COVID-19. The chain employs TRBV28 and TRBJ2-1, with D possibly TRBD2 on 6 matching bases. The CDR3 bases are TGTGCCAGCAGGCGGGGTGGGGATGAGCAGTTCTTC. Amino acids: CASRRGGDEQFF.